What follows are 26 T cell receptor beta chains derived from one specimen sequenced in a study of T cell responses to AZD1222 COVID-19 vaccine. The table came from immunoSEQ multiplex PCR; TCRdb's copy has only in-frame clones and leaves some out. The table lists 66,000 or so clones, about 90% of them singletons, with 17% in the top ten. Specimen: peripheral blood, collected on day 0 of AZD1222 vaccination. These receptors originate from an adult in good health.

V and J are TRBV3-1 (or the pseudogene TRBV3-2) and TRBJ2-5; D ambiguous. Germline CDR1 reads LGHDT; CDR2 reads YNNKEL (reference sequence). V was clipped by 1 base and J by 5 bases, with 5 bases between them. The CDR3 covers 12 residues. CDR3 sequence reads: CASSQARETQYF. The CDR3 DNA follows: TGTGCCAGCAGCCAAGCCAGGGAGACCCAGTACTTC.

V and J are TRBV4-3 and TRBJ1-5; TRBD1 might be the D (5 bases). Per the germline V gene, CDR1 is LGHNA and CDR2 is YSLEER. This CDR3 has 14 amino acids. Trimming pared 1 base from V and 7 bases from J, leaving 11 bases between. CDR3 residues: CASSQGSGLQPQHF. The CDR3 bases are TGCGCCAGCAGCCAAGGGTCAGGGCTCCAGCCCCAGCATTTT.

This clone was counted a single time. This chain uses TRBV12-3 or TRBV12-4 with TRBJ2-7, with TRBD1 identical over 7 bases. V lost 6 bases, J lost 6 bases, and 8 bases stayed unmatched. The CDR3 contains 13 residues. CDR3 nucleotides: TGTGCCAGCAGCTTCCAGGGGGTAGGCGAGCAGTACTTC. Protein sequence: CASSFQGVGEQYF.

This sequence joins TRBV7-9 and TRBJ1-5; D is unresolved. Germline CDR1 and CDR2: SEHNR and FQNEAQ (reference sequence). The CDR3 totals 12 residues. V was trimmed by 5 bases and J by 5 bases, leaving 7 bases between them. The chain's CDR3 is CASSLDDQPQHF. CDR3 sequence (DNA): TGTGCCAGCAGCCTGGATGATCAGCCCCAGCATTTT. The whole variable domain, remainder taken from reference TRBV7-9 and TRBJ1-5, is DTGVSQNPRHKITKRGQNVTFRCDPISEHNRLYWYRQTLGQGPEFLTYFQNEAQLEKSRLLSDRFSAERPKGSFSTLEIQRTEQGDSAMYLCASSLDDQPQHFGDGTRLSIL.

The genes are TRBV12-3 or TRBV12-4 and TRBJ2-7, with a possible D match to TRBD1 (5 bases). Trimming removed 1 base from V and 3 bases from J, with 7 bases in between. The CDR3 has 13 residues. This CDR3 reads CASSLGQGYEQYF. The DNA for the CDR3 is TGTGCCAGCAGTTTAGGGCAGGGCTACGAGCAGTACTTC.

The chain has TRBV7-2 and TRBJ2-2; 9 bases line up with TRBD2. V shed 6 bases and J 7 bases; nucleotides not matched to a gene: 3. This CDR3 has 13 amino acids. Germline-derived CDR1 and CDR2 are SGHTA and FQGNSA. The CDR3, as DNA: TGTGCCAGCAGGCGGGAGGGGGTCGGGGAGCTGTTTTTT. Residues: CASRREGVGELFF.

In this sample, this clone turned up a few times. The rearrangement uses TRBV7-2 and TRBJ2-7; 10 bases line up with TRBD2. CDR1 SGHTA and CDR2 FQGNSA come from the germline V gene. The V and J ends lost 0 bases and 2 bases, in that order; junction bases with no gene match: 4. The CDR3 runs 16 residues. The CDR3, as DNA: TGTGCCAGCAGCTTAGCGGTAGCGGGGGGCCCCTACGAGCAGTACTTC. Amino acid sequence: CASSLAVAGGPYEQYF.

The V call is TRBV5-5, the J call TRBJ2-7, with TRBD2 identical over 8 bases. CDR3 size: 16 residues. The ends lost 6 bases at V and 5 bases at J; junction bases unmatched: 16. Germline V CDR1 and CDR2: SGHKS, YYEKEE (reference sequence). Here the CDR3 reads CASTPGSGGRRNEQYF. DNA for the CDR3: TGTGCCAGCACCCCCGGCTCAGGCGGGAGGAGGAACGAGCAGTACTTC.

The rearrangement joins TRBV19 to TRBJ2-1; D is perhaps TRBD2 (5 bases). V lost 4 bases and J lost 0, with 16 bases in between. This CDR3 spans 17 amino acids. From germline, CDR1 is LNHDA and CDR2 SQIVND (reference sequence). The CDR3 here is CASSTTRKRISYNEQFF. The CDR3 DNA reads TGTGCCAGTAGTACCACCCGTAAGCGGATCTCCTACAATGAGCAGTTCTTC.

The chain joins TRBV5-1 to TRBJ2-1; D uncertain. This CDR3 spans 13 amino acids. Trimming removed 0 bases from V and 4 bases from J, with 5 bases in between. CDR1 is SGHRS, CDR2 YFSETQ, per germline. CDR3 DNA: TGCGCCAGCAGCTTGGGGGTTTACAATGAGCAGTTCTTC. Translated: CASSLGVYNEQFF.

At least ten counts were recorded for this clone. The chain has TRBV5-1 and TRBJ2-7; D perhaps matches TRBD1 (5 bases). From germline, CDR1 is SGHRS and CDR2 YFSETQ. The CDR3 is made up of 16 amino acids. V lost 0 bases to trimming and J lost 6 bases, with 19 bases between them. The CDR3 protein is CASSLEGFGLSGEQYF. CDR3 DNA: TGCGCCAGCAGCTTGGAGGGGTTCGGGTTGTCGGGCGAGCAGTACTTC.

This clone was seen just once. V is TRBV7-6 and J is TRBJ2-4, with D unresolved. V lost 5 bases to trimming and J lost 0 bases, with 20 bases between them. The CDR3 spans 18 residues. Germline V gene data show CDR1 as SGHVS and CDR2 as FNYEAQ. The CDR3 nucleotides read TGTGCCAGCAGCGAAATGCGTGGGGTCTCTGCAGCCAAAAACATTCAGTACTTC. This codes for CASSEMRGVSAAKNIQYF.

The gene calls are TRBV28 and TRBJ2-7; 9 bases align to TRBD2. Germline V CDR1 and CDR2: MDHEN, SYDVKM. This CDR3 region has 16 residues. V gave up 4 bases and J gave up 6 bases; unmatched junction bases: 13. CDR3 in amino acids: CASSSPEGTSLFEQYF. CDR3 DNA: TGTGCCAGCAGTTCGCCAGAGGGGACTAGCTTATTCGAGCAGTACTTC. The whole variable domain, filled in from reference TRBV28 and TRBJ2-7, reads DVKVTQSSRYLVKRTGEKVFLECVQDMDHENMFWYRQDPGLGLRLIYFSYDVKMKEKGDIPEGYSVSREKKERFSLILESASTNQTSMYLCASSSPEGTSLFEQYFGPGTRLTVT.

Regarding this clone: The same CDR3 also results from other DNA sequences found in this sample. The genes are TRBV15 and TRBJ2-7, with 9 bases lining up with TRBD2. The trim removed 9 bases at V and 2 bases at J, leaving 8 bases unmatched. This CDR3 contains 14 residues. In germline, CDR1 is LNHNV, CDR2 YYDKDF (reference sequence). As DNA, the CDR3 is TGTGCCACTCAAGGACTAGCGCGACCCTACGAGCAGTACTTC. It specifies CATQGLARPYEQYF.

The chain couples TRBV6-5 to TRBJ2-7; 8 nucleotides agree with TRBD1. With V trimmed by 6 bases and J by 4 bases, 5 bases remained unmatched. The CDR3 spans 13 residues. Germline V lookup: CDR1 MNHEY, CDR2 SVGAGI. The CDR3 loop is CASSRTGIYEQYF. The DNA for the CDR3 is TGTGCCAGCAGCAGGACAGGGATATACGAGCAGTACTTC.

V gene TRBV7-2 combines with J gene TRBJ2-1; TRBD1 is a possible D gene (6 bases). Deletions cut 6 bases from V and 4 bases from J, with 16 bases between. The CDR3 covers 15 residues. The germline V gene has CDR1 SGHTA and CDR2 FQGNSA. CDR3 in DNA: TGTGCCAGCAGTAAAAACAGGGTAACTTACAATGAGCAGTTCTTC. As protein: CASSKNRVTYNEQFF.

The sample holds one count of this clone. The gene calls are TRBV4-1 and TRBJ1-1; the match to TRBD1 covers 9 bases. Germline-derived CDR1 and CDR2 are MGHRA and YSYEKL. The CDR3 has 15 amino acids. With 1 base clipped from V and 3 bases from J, the junction kept 3 bases outside the gene matches. The CDR3 nucleotides are TGCGCCAGCAGCCAAGGGGACAGGGCGGACACTGAAGCTTTCTTT. It specifies CASSQGDRADTEAFF.

The chain is built from TRBV13 and TRBJ1-4, with a tentative D call TRBD1 (5 bases). V gave up 1 base and J gave up 0 bases, with 15 bases separating them. Germline assignment: CDR1 PRHDT and CDR2 FYEKMQ (reference sequence). CDR3 length equals 18 residues. This CDR3 is CASSLVPGGAATNEKLFF. The CDR3 DNA reads TGTGCCAGCAGCTTAGTACCAGGAGGGGCGGCAACTAATGAAAAACTGTTTTTT.

The rearrangement joins TRBV7-2 to TRBJ2-7; TRBD1 matches 7 bases. Germline CDR1 and CDR2: SGHTA and FQGNSA. Losses at the gene ends were 7 bases for V and 1 base for J; bases not matched to a gene: 7. The CDR3 covers 14 residues. The CDR3 DNA sequence: TGTGCCAGCACCAAAGACAGGGTGTCCTACGAGCAGTACTTC. Protein: CASTKDRVSYEQYF.

The gene calls are TRBV2 and TRBJ1-2; perhaps TRBD1 as D (6 bases). Germline loops: CDR1 SNHLY, CDR2 FYNNEI. V lost 8 bases and J 7 bases, leaving 17 bases between the germline ends. The CDR3 loop spans 13 amino acids. The CDR3 DNA sequence: TGTGCCAGCTCGGCCGAGAGGGGGGGTGGCTACACCTTC. This encodes CASSAERGGGYTF. The complete variable domain, with remaining parts taken from reference TRBV2 and TRBJ1-2, reads EPEVTQTPSHQVTQMGQEVILRCVPISNHLYFYWYRQILGQKVEFLVSFYNNEISEKSEIFDDQFSVERPDGSNFTLKIRSTKLEDSAMYFCASSAERGGGYTFGSGTRLTVV.

The chain combines TRBV3-1 (or the pseudogene TRBV3-2) with TRBJ2-7; D gene ambiguous. Germline CDR1 is LGHDT and CDR2 is YNNKEL (reference sequence). The CDR3 is 15 amino acids. Trimming shortened V by 4 bases and J by 0 bases, and 13 bases separated the two germline ends. The CDR3 nucleotides are TGTGCCAGCAGCCCGTTGCCGGGCAGCTCCTACGAGCAGTACTTC. It yields the protein CASSPLPGSSYEQYF.

Here the CDR3 reads CASSVDGRLYNEQFF. The CDR3 DNA follows: TGTGCCAGCAGCGTAGACGGAAGACTCTACAATGAGCAGTTCTTC. The chain links TRBV9 to TRBJ2-1; D remains ambiguous. Between the trimmed V and J ends, which lost 0 bases and 3 bases, there was a span of 10 bases. This CDR3 has 15 amino acids. CDR1 and CDR2 from the germline V gene are SGDLS and YYNGEE. Supplemented by reference TRBV9 and TRBJ2-1, the full variable domain reads DSGVTQTPKHLITATGQRVTLRCSPRSGDLSVYWYQQSLDQGLQFLIQYYNGEERAKGNILERFSAQQFPDLHSELNLSSLELGDSALYFCASSVDGRLYNEQFFGPGTRLTVL.

The CDR3 is CASSEFSRGMDTQYF. The CDR3 DNA follows: TGTGCCAGCAGTGAATTTTCCAGGGGAATGGATACGCAGTATTTT. The chain combines TRBV6-1 with TRBJ2-3; possibly TRBD1 for D (6 bases). The CDR3 has 15 residues. Trimming left V 2 bases short and J 6 bases short, with 15 bases between. The germline V gene encodes CDR1 MNHNS and CDR2 SASEGT.

J is TRBJ1-1 and V is TRBV6-6; D might be TRBD1 (5 bases). V shed 0 bases and J shed 5 bases, with 13 bases lying between them. Per the germline V gene, CDR1 is MNHNY and CDR2 is SVGAGI (reference sequence). CDR3 size: 15 residues. The CDR3 sequence is CASSYSVEGLTEAFF. CDR3 nucleotides: TGTGCCAGCAGTTACTCGGTGGAGGGGTTAACTGAAGCTTTCTTT.

The rearrangement links TRBV9 to TRBJ2-6; D perhaps matches TRBD2 (6 bases). Between the trimmed V and J ends, which lost 4 bases and 0 bases, there was a span of 20 bases. The CDR3 extends over 19 amino acids. Germline V CDR1 and CDR2: SGDLS, YYNGEE. The CDR3 coding sequence is TGTGCCAGCAGCCCTACGGCAAGCGGGCGAAACTCTGGGGCCAACGTCCTGACTTTC. Its protein product is CASSPTASGRNSGANVLTF.

The chain uses TRBV9 and TRBJ2-7; possible D gene TRBD1, 6 bases. Germline V CDR1 and CDR2: SGDLS, YYNGEE. The CDR3 loop spans 15 amino acids. V was trimmed by 0 bases and J by 1 base, leaving 11 bases between them. For the CDR3, the DNA is TGTGCCAGCAGCGTAGCTCCGGGACAATCCTACGAGCAGTACTTC. It encodes CASSVAPGQSYEQYF.